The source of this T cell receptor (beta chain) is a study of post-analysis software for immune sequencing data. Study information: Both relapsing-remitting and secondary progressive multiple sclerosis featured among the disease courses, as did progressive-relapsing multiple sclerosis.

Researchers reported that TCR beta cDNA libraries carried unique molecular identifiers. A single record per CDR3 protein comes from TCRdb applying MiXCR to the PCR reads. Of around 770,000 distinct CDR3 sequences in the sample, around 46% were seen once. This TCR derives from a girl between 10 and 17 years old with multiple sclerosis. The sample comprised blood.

The CDR3 region is CASSVAGVPTYGYTF. CDR3 sequence (DNA): TGTGCCAGCAGCGTAGCTGGCGTCCCCACTTATGGCTACACCTTC. This chain joins TRBV9 and TRBJ1-2; D gene unclear. This CDR3 is built from 15 residues. CDR1 and CDR2 from the germline V gene are SGDLS and YYNGEE. V was pared by 0 bases and J by 5 bases, with 14 bases between.